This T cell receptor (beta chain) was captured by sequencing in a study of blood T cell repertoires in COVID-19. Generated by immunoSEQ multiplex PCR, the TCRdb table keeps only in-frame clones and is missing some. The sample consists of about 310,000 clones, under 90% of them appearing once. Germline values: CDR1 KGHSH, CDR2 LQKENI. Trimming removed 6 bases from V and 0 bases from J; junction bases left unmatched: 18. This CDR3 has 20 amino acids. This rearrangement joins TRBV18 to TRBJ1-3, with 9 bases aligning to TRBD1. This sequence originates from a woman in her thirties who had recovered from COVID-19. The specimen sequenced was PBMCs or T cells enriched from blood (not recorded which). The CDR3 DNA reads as TGTGCCAGCTCCCACGCCGCTCTTTGGGACAGGGAAAACTCTGGAAACACCATATATTTT. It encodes CASSHAALWDRENSGNTIYF. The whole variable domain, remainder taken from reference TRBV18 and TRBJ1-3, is NAGVMQNPRHLVRRRGQEARLRCSPMKGHSHVYWYRQLPEEGLKFMVYLQKENIIDESGMPKERFSAEFPKEGPSILRIQQVVRGDSAAYFCASSHAALWDRENSGNTIYFGEGSWLTVV.